This T cell receptor (beta chain) was sequenced in a study of blood T cells in healthy people across ages (dated by TCRdb to the mid-2010s). In the study overall: In model experiments, template switching captured about one uniquely barcoded TCR beta cDNA molecule for every two T cells. Donors of different ages were randomly distributed across sequencing lanes to avoid experimental bias. The study measured age-related changes in TCR beta repertoire diversity using deep sequencing normalized with unique cDNA molecular identifiers. For two donors (one aged 18 to 30 and one aged 80 or older), the study analyzed two additional independent replicas of 1 million unique cDNA reads from the same blood draw. Donors were grouped into four age groups: young (average 16 years), middle-aged (roughly 38), aged (around 62) and long-lived (around 82). What the research found in general, with its limitations: As age increased, observed TCR beta diversity per million T cells dropped in a roughly linear way, and a significant reduction was already evident by age about 40. Because donor CMV infection status was unknown, age-related changes in expanded clonotypes were potentially confounded. Estimates of total diversity from one million sequenced T cells were regarded as lower bounds and underestimates. The long-lived group showed more naive CD4+ T cells, fewer expanded clones and increased TCR diversity than the aged group, suggesting age selection. Because profiling used bulk unsorted PBMCs, naive and antigen-experienced compartments could not be compared conclusively. There was a strong correlation between observed TCR beta diversity and the percentage of naive T cells measured by flow cytometry.

Donors were a few dozen systemically healthy Caucasian individuals from Russia aged roughly 6 to 95 years. Ten milliliters of peripheral blood were drawn from each donor into EDTA-treated Vacutainer tubes. PBMCs were isolated by Ficoll-Paque density-gradient centrifugation, with at least 6 million obtained per sample. Total RNA, at least 5 micrograms per sample, was extracted from PBMCs with Trizol reagent. For every donor, flow cytometry on a PBMC aliquot measured the percentage of naive CD45RAhigh/CD27high T cells. Libraries were constructed by 5' RACE. The instrument given in TCRdb is Illumina HiSeq 2500. A second PCR of roughly 6 to 11 cycles was performed with a sample-barcoded 5' primer and a J-beta primer mix. Each TCR beta cDNA molecule received a unique molecular identifier from a template-switch 5' adaptor carrying 12 random nucleotides. Each sample yielded at least 3 million CDR3-containing paired-end reads. First-strand cDNA synthesis was performed from all RNA using the Mint cDNA synthesis kit, with priming by a TRBC-specific oligonucleotide. All cDNA was treated with uracil-DNA glycosylase and then went through a first 18-cycle PCR with the universal primers M1SS and BC2_uni_R. The paper's processing steps were these. Each sample was normalized by randomly selecting 1 million high-quality reads, each carrying a distinct molecular identifier. Reads sharing molecular identifiers were discarded rather than binned into consensus sequences. MiTCR, with a Q25 quality threshold and the strictest error-elimination algorithm, was used for CDR3 identification, clonotype clustering and error correction. Lower-bound total TCR beta diversity was estimated with a nonparametric unseen species model using Euler transformation. Using fastp trimming at Q25 and MiXCR clonotype assembly, TCRdb reanalyzed the public sequencing data and kept in-frame beta chains. Rows with one shared CDR3 protein collapse into an entry with the most common genes and DNA. TCRdb's processing, not the authors', yielded these V and J calls. Present in this sample are around 1.5 million distinct CDR3 sequences, roughly 59% of which were seen just once. The ten largest clones represent 5% to 7% of the sample.

From the germline V gene (reference sequence), CDR1 is LNHDA and CDR2 is SQIVND. Cut back by 7 bases and 0 bases, the V and J ends lie 14 bases apart. The CDR3, cysteine through phenylalanine, is 15 amino acids long. Just the 45-base CDR3 DNA is kept, in frame starting at base 1. As to this clonotype: Its antigen remains undetermined. The record has no base qualities; no much larger clone is one base away.

In this chain, TRBV19 is recombined with TRBJ2-3; the D gene cannot be resolved beyond TRBD1 or TRBD2, each matching 6 bases. This sequence was found in a man between 18 and 35 years old in good health. Sequenced material: blood. The encoded CDR3 is CASIGQGTSTDTQYF. The nucleotide sequence reads TGTGCCAGTATAGGCCAGGGGACTAGCACAGATACGCAGTATTTT.